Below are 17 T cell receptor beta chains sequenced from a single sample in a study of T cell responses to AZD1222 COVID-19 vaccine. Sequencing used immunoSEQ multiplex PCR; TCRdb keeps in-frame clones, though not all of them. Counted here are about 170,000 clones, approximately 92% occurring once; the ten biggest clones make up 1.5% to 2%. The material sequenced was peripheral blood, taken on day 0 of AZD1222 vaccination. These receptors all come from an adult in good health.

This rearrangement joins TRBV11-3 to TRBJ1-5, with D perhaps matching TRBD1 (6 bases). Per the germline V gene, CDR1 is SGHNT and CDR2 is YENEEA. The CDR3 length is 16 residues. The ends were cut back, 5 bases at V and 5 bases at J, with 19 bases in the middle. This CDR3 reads CASSPYDTGADQPQHF. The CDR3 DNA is TGTGCCAGCAGCCCCTACGATACGGGGGCGGATCAGCCCCAGCATTTT.

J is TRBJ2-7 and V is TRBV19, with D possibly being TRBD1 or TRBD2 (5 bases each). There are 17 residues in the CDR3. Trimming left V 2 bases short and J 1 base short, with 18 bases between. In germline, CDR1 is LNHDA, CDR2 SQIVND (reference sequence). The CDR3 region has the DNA TGTGCCAGTAGTATAAGCCCCCCCGGGACCGGTTCCTACGAGCAGTACTTC. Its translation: CASSISPPGTGSYEQYF.

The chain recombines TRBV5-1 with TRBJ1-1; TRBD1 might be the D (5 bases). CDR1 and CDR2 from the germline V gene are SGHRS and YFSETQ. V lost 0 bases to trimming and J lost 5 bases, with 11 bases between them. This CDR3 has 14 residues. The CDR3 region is CASSLGEGSTEAFF. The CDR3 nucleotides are TGCGCCAGCAGCTTGGGGGAGGGGTCGACTGAAGCTTTCTTT.

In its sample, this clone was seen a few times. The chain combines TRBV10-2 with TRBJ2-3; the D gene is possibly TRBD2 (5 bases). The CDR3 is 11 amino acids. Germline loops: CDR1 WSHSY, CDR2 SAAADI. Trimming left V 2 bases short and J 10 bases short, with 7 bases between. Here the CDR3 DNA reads TGCGCCAGCAGTGAGCGAGGGCCGCAGTATTTT. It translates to CASSERGPQYF.

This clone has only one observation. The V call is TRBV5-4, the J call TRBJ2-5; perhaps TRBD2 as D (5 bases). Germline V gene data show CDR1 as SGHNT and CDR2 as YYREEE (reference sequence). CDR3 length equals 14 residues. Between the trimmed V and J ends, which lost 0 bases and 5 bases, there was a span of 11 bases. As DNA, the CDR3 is TGTGCCAGCAGCTTGGAGACCCGAGGGGAGACCCAGTACTTC. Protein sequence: CASSLETRGETQYF.

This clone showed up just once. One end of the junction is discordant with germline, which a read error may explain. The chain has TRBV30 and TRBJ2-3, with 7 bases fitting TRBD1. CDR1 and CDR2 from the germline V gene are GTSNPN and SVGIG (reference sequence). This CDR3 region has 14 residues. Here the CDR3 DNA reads TGTGCCCGGAGACCGGGACAGCCGGGAGATACGCAGTATTTT. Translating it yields CARRPGQPGDTQYF.

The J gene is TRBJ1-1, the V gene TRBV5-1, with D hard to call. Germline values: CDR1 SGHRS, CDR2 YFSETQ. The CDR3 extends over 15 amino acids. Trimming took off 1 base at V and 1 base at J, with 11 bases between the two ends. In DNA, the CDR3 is TGCGCCAGCAGCTTGTTTATTAAACAGAACACTGAAGCTTTCTTT. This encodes CASSLFIKQNTEAFF.

The CDR3 sequence is CASSYTDSYNEQFF. The CDR3 bases are TGTGCCAGCAGTTACACGGACTCCTACAATGAGCAGTTCTTC. J is TRBJ2-1 and V is TRBV6-5; D is undetermined. CDR1 MNHEY and CDR2 SVGAGI come from the germline V gene. Deletions cut 2 bases from V and 0 bases from J, with 5 bases between. CDR3 length equals 14 residues.

Here the CDR3 DNA reads TGTGCCACCAGTGACCTCCGGGACAGGGGCCCTCCCCCCTACTACGAGCAGTACTTC. It encodes CATSDLRDRGPPPYYEQYF. The V call is TRBV24-1, the J call TRBJ2-7, with 10 bases fitting TRBD1. CDR3 length equals 19 residues. The V gene end was trimmed by 4 bases and the J gene end by 3 bases; junction bases not matched to a gene: 17. Germline V CDR1 and CDR2: KGHDR, SFDVKD.

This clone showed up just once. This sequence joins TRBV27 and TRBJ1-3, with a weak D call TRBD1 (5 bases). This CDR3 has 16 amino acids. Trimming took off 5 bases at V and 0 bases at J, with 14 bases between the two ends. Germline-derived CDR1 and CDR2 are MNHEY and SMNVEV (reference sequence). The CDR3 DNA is TGTGCCAGCAGTGCTTTGGGACGCTCCTCTGGAAACACCATATATTTT. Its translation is CASSALGRSSGNTIYF.

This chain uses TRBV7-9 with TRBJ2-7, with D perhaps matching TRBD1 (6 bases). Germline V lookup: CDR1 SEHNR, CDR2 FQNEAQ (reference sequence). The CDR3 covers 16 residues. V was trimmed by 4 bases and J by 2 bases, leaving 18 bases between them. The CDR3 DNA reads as TGTGCCAGCAGCTCCCATTCTGACAGGAGCCCCTACGAGCAGTACTTC. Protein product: CASSSHSDRSPYEQYF.

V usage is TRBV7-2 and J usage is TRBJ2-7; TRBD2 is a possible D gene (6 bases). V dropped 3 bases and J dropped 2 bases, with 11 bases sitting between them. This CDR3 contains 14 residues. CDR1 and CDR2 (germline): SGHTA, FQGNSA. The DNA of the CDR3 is TGTGCCAGCAGCTTGGGACTTCTTCCCTACGAGCAGTACTTC. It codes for CASSLGLLPYEQYF.

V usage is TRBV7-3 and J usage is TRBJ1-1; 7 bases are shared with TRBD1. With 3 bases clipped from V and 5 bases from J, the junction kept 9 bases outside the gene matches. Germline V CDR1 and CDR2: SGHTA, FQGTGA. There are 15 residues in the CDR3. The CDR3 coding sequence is TGTGCCAGCAGCTTGGGAGCCAGGGGACAGACTGAAGCTTTCTTT. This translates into CASSLGARGQTEAFF.

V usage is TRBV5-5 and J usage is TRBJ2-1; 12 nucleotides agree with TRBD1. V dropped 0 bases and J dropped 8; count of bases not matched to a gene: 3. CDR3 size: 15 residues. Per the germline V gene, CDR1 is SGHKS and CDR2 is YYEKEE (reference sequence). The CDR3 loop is CASSLGGTGGDEQFF. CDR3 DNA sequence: TGTGCCAGCAGCTTGGGTGGGACAGGGGGCGATGAGCAGTTCTTC.

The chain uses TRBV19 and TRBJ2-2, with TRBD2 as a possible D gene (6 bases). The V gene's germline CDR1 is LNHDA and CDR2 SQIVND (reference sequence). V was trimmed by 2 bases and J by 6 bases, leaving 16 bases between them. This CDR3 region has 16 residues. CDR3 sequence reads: CASSIRTTRSSGELFF. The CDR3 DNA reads TGTGCCAGTAGTATAAGGACTACCCGAAGCTCCGGGGAGCTGTTTTTT.

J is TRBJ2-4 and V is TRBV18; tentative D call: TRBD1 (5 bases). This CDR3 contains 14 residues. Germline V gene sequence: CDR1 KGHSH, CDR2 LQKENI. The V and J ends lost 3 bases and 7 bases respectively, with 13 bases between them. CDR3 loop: CASSPPDKRNIQYF. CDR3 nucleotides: TGTGCCAGCTCACCTCCGGACAAGAGGAACATTCAGTACTTC.

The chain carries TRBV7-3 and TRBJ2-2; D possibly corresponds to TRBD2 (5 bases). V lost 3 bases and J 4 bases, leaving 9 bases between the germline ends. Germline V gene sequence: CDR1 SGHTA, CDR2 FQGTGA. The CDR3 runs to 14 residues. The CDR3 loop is CASSLSGITGELFF. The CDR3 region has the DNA TGTGCCAGCAGCTTGTCCGGGATCACCGGGGAGCTGTTTTTT. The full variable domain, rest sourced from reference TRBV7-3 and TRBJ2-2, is GAGVSQTPSNKVTEKGKYVELRCDPISGHTALYWYRQSLGQGPEFLIYFQGTGAADDSGLPNDRFFAVRPEGSVSTLKIQRTERGDSAVYLCASSLSGITGELFFGEGSRLTVL.